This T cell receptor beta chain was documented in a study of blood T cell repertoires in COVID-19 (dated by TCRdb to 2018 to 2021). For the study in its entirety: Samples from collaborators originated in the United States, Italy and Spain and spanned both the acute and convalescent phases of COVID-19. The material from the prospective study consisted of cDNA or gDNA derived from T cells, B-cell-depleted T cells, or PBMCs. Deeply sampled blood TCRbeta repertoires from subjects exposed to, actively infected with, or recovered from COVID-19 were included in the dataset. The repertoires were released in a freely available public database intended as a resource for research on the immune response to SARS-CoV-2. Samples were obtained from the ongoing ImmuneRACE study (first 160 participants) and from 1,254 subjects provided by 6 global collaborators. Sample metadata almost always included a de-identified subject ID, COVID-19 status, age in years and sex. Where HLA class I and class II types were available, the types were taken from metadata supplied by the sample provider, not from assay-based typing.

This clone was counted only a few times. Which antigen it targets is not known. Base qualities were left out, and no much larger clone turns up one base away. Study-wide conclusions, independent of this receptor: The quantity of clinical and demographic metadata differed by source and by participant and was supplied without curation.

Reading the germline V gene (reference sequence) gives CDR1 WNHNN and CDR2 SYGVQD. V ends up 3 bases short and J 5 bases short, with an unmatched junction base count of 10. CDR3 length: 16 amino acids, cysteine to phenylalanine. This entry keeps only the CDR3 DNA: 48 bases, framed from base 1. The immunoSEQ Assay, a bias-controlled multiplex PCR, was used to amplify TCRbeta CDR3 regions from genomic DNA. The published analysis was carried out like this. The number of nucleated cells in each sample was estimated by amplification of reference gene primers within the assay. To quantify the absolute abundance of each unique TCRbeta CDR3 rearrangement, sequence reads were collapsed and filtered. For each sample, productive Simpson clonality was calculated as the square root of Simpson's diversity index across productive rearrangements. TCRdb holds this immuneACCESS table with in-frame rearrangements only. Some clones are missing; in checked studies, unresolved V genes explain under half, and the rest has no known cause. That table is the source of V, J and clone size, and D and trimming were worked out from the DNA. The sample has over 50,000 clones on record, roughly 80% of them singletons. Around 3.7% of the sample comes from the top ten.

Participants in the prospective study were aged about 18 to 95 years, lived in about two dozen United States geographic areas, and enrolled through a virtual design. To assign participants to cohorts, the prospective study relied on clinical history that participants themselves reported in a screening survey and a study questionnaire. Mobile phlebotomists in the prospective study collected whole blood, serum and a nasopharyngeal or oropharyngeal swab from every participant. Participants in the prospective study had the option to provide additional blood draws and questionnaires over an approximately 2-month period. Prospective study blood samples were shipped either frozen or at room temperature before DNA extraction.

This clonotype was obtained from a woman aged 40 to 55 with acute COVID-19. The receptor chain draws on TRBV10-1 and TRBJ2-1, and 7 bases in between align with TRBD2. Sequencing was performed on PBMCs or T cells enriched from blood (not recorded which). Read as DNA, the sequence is TGCGCCAGCAGTGATGTATCGAGCGGGGTCGACAATGAGCAGTTCTTC. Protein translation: CASSDVSSGVDNEQFF.